This TCR beta chain was obtained from a study of blood T cell repertoires in COVID-19 (dated by TCRdb to the early 2020s). Broadly, across the study: Collaborator samples came from the United States, Italy and Spain and covered acute and convalescent phases of COVID-19. The material from the prospective study consisted of cDNA or gDNA derived from T cells, B-cell-depleted T cells, or PBMCs. Deeply sampled blood TCRbeta repertoires from subjects exposed to, actively infected with, or recovered from COVID-19 were included in the dataset. The repertoires were released in a freely available public database intended as a resource for research on the immune response to SARS-CoV-2. Samples were obtained from the ongoing ImmuneRACE study (first 160 participants) and from about 1,300 subjects provided by 6 global collaborators. Nearly every sample came with metadata listing a de-identified subject ID, COVID-19 status, age in years and sex. HLA class I and class II types, where available, came from metadata supplied by the sample provider rather than from assay-based typing. Findings and caveats that apply to the study as a whole: The amount of clinical and demographic metadata varied by source and participant and was provided uncurated.

The germline V gene (reference sequence) provides CDR1 MNHNY and CDR2 SVGAGI. From its cysteine to its phenylalanine, the CDR3 spans 12 amino acids. Only the CDR3 portion is preserved as DNA: 36 bases, with reading frame beginning at the first base. Relative to germline, V is 7 bases shorter and J is 7 bases shorter, with 11 bases between their ends. Samples from volunteer blood donors who had recovered from COVID-19 were contributed by a second Seattle source. Each collaborating institution followed its own protocols to collect whole blood in K2EDTA tubes. For TCRbeta analysis, collaborator samples were shipped as frozen whole blood, as isolated PBMCs, or as DNA extracted from either sample type. This clone was seen just once. It lacks a known antigen. No per-base quality is available; no much larger clone lies one base away. TCRbeta CDR3 regions were amplified from genomic DNA using the immunoSEQ Assay, a bias-controlled multiplex PCR. In the paper's pipeline: The number of nucleated cells in each sample was estimated by amplification of reference gene primers within the assay. To quantify the absolute abundance of each unique TCRbeta CDR3 rearrangement, sequence reads were collapsed and filtered. For each sample, productive Simpson clonality was calculated as the square root of Simpson's diversity index over productive rearrangements. In its TCRdb copy, this immuneACCESS table keeps in-frame sequences only and misses some clones. Where compared with another copy, unresolved V genes explain less than half of these, and the others have no known cause. V and J calls and clone size are copied from that table; D and trimming were computed from the DNA. The sample table holds roughly 170,000 clones, of which approximately 90% were seen once. The leading ten clones occupy over 0.7% of the sample.

Material for sequencing was peripheral blood. Rearrangement joined TRBV6-6 to TRBJ1-5, and the D gene may be TRBD1, 6 bases matching. This receptor was identified in a woman younger than 35 who had recovered from COVID-19. The DNA sequence reads TGTGCCAGCAACAGGGCGACCCAGCCCCAGCATTTT. Its protein is CASNRATQPQHF.